The rows below give T cell receptor beta chains drawn from one sample of a study of identical twins. Each CDR3 protein gets one entry after TCRdb re-called the 5' RACE reads with MiXCR. In the table there are around 140,000 distinct CDR3 sequences, 3% to 4% of which are singletons. The source material was memory T cells sorted from blood. Source of these receptors: a man aged 18 to 30 in good health. The CDR3 runs from the conserved cysteine through the conserved F or W. A D gene is named only where the DNA matches it firmly. For some rows the clone size is stated as once, few or many, or as a class when expanded; others skip it.

CDR3 DNA	CDR3 protein	D gene	clone size	J gene	V gene
TGTGCCAGCAACCTCACTCCAGGCGGAGCCAAAAACATTCAGTACTTC	CASNLTPGGAKNIQYF	-	many	TRBJ2-4	TRBV6-1
TGTGCCAGCAGCCCAAGGACGGTCCACAATGAGCAGTTCTTC	CASSPRTVHNEQFF	-	many	TRBJ2-1	TRBV9
TGCAGCGTTGAGCGTGGGAGGGTAAAGACCCAGTACTTC	CSVERGRVKTQYF	TRBD2	many	TRBJ2-5	TRBV29-1
TGTGCCAGCTGCCAAAGGGAGAACACTGAAGCTTTCTTT	CASCQRENTEAFF	-	many	TRBJ1-1	TRBV12-3/TRBV12-4
TGTGCCTGGGAACTTGGAAACTCTGGAAACACCATATATTTT	CAWELGNSGNTIYF	-	many	TRBJ1-3	TRBV30
TGTGCCAGCAGCTTAGACCACGGGAGTCGGCCCACAGATACGCAGTATTTT	CASSLDHGSRPTDTQYF	-	few	TRBJ2-3	TRBV11-3
TGTGCCAGCAGTTTCTCCCTCAAATCGAGGGATGAGCAGTTCTTC	CASSFSLKSRDEQFF	-	many	TRBJ2-1	TRBV12-3/TRBV12-4
TGCAGCGGAACCCGGGCCGAAGAGCAGTTCTTC	CSGTRAEEQFF	-	medium-sized	TRBJ2-1	TRBV29-1
TGTGCCAGCAGTTTTTCACGAAGAAACACCATATATTTT	CASSFSRRNTIYF	-	many	TRBJ1-3	TRBV12-3/TRBV12-4
TGTGCCAGCAGCCAGACAGGGGGCAATCAGCCCCAGCATTTT	CASSQTGGNQPQHF	TRBD1	many	TRBJ1-5	TRBV7-2
TGCGCCAGCAGCTTGTCACTAGACCATTACAATGAGCAGTTCTTC	CASSLSLDHYNEQFF	-	many	TRBJ2-1	TRBV5-1
TGTGCCAGCAGTCCGATTGACAGGGGGCTGGGCCACGAGCAGTACTTC	CASSPIDRGLGHEQYF	TRBD1	few	TRBJ2-7	TRBV28
TGCGCCAGCAGCTTGGGGCCAGGCTATAATTCACCCCTCCACTTT	CASSLGPGYNSPLHF	-	many	TRBJ1-6	TRBV5-1
TGTGCCAGCAGTTTAAGGACAGGGGGCAATCAGCCCCAGCATTTT	CASSLRTGGNQPQHF	TRBD1	many	TRBJ1-5	TRBV12-3/TRBV12-4
TGTGCCAGCAGTCGGACAGGGAATGAAAACACCATATATTTT	CASSRTGNENTIYF	TRBD1	many	TRBJ1-3	TRBV7-2
TGTGCCACCAGTCCGGCAGGCGGAGAGACCCAGTACTTC	CATSPAGGETQYF	-	many	TRBJ2-5	TRBV24-1
TGTGCCAGCCGCCGGGGGGAAGGGACTGAAGCTTTCTTT	CASRRGEGTEAFF	-	many	TRBJ1-1	TRBV12-3/TRBV12-4
TGTGCCAGCAGCTCCCAGGACTTGAATTGGAATACGCAGTATTTT	CASSSQDLNWNTQYF	-	many	TRBJ2-3	TRBV7-9
TGTGCCAGCAGTTACAAATCTCCATACGAGCAGTACTTC	CASSYKSPYEQYF	-	many	TRBJ2-7	TRBV6-6
TGTGCCAGCAGCTTAGCTGGAGTCAGCACCTACGAGCAGTACTTC	CASSLAGVSTYEQYF	-	many	TRBJ2-7	TRBV7-8
TGTGCCAGCAGCGCAGCCAGGGATTTGCGTGGCTACACCTTC	CASSAARDLRGYTF	-	many	TRBJ1-2	TRBV9
TGTGCCAGCAGTTTGGGGACAGAAAACAATGAGCAGTTCTTC	CASSLGTENNEQFF	TRBD1	-	TRBJ2-1	TRBV12-3/TRBV12-4
TGCGCCAGCAGCCAAGATTACAACAGGGTTCGCACCGGGGAGCTGTTTTTT	CASSQDYNRVRTGELFF	-	many	TRBJ2-2	TRBV4-3
TGTGCCAGTAGTGCCAACGACGGACTCAGAAAGTACTTC	CASSANDGLRKYF	-	many	TRBJ2-7	TRBV19
TGTGCCAGCAGTGAACAGAATAGCAATCAGCCCCAGCATTTT	CASSEQNSNQPQHF	-	many	TRBJ1-5	TRBV2
TGTGCCAGCAGCCAGGGACAGGGGGCTTTGTTAACTATGAACACTGAAGCTTTCTTT	CASSQGQGALLTMNTEAFF	TRBD1	many	TRBJ1-1	TRBV4-2
TGCAGTGCTAGCCGGGAGGCCACCGGGGAGCTGTTTTTT	CSASREATGELFF	TRBD2	many	TRBJ2-2	TRBV20-1
TGTGCCAGTTCCCCGGTGGCTAGCGGCAATGAGCAGTTCTTC	CASSPVASGNEQFF	TRBD2	many	TRBJ2-1	TRBV7-2
TGTGCCAGCAGTTACTCCCACTCGACTAGCGGGAGGGCCGGGCAGTTCTTC	CASSYSHSTSGRAGQFF	TRBD2	few	TRBJ2-1	TRBV6-5
TGTGCCAGTAACCTGGCGGGAGGGCCCAGGGATGAGCAGTTCTTC	CASNLAGGPRDEQFF	TRBD2	many	TRBJ2-1	TRBV19
TGTGCCAGCAGTTTAAATCCCCTATCGGCCTACGAGCAGTACTTC	CASSLNPLSAYEQYF	-	many	TRBJ2-7	TRBV27
TGTGCCAGCAGCTTAAGCCCCACGGGACTAGCGGGACACACAGATACGCAGTATTTT	CASSLSPTGLAGHTDTQYF	TRBD2	few	TRBJ2-3	TRBV7-8
TGTGCCAGCAGCCGAGACAGGGAGAACACTGAAGCTTTCTTT	CASSRDRENTEAFF	TRBD1	few	TRBJ1-1	TRBV11-2
TGCAGTGCCCAGGGGAGAGAGACTGGTCCCGGGGAGCTGTTTTTT	CSAQGRETGPGELFF	-	many	TRBJ2-2	TRBV20-1
TGTGCCAGCAGTATGGATAATTCACCCCTCCACTTT	CASSMDNSPLHF	-	many	TRBJ1-6	TRBV6-1
TGTGCCAGCAGCCAGATGGTTGATGAGCAGTTCTTC	CASSQMVDEQFF	-	-	TRBJ2-1	TRBV7-9
TGTGCCAGCAGCTTGGGACAGGGGATCCCGGATGAGCAGTTCTTC	CASSLGQGIPDEQFF	TRBD1	many	TRBJ2-1	TRBV7-6
TGCGCCAGCAGCACCAGGCCACACAATGAGCAGTTCTTC	CASSTRPHNEQFF	-	-	TRBJ2-1	TRBV5-1
TGCAGTGCTAGAGATCGCCCAGGTGGGGAAAAACTGTTTTTT	CSARDRPGGEKLFF	-	many	TRBJ1-4	TRBV20-1
TGCGCCAGCAGCCTACCGGGACTAGCGGGAGATCGGAGTTTT	CASSLPGLAGDRSF	TRBD2	many	TRBJ2-3	TRBV5-1
TGTGCCAGCAGCCAAGTCGGAGGGATTTTGTTTTTT	CASSQVGGILFF	-	many	TRBJ1-4	TRBV3-1
TGCGCCAGCAGCCAAGCCCTTGCGCACACGCAGTATTTT	CASSQALAHTQYF	-	many	TRBJ2-3	TRBV4-3
TGCGCCAGCAGCCGCCTGGTGGAGGGCCCCCGAGAGACCCAGTACTTC	CASSRLVEGPRETQYF	-	many	TRBJ2-5	TRBV5-1
TGCGCCAGTAAAACTACGGCGGGAGACGGTCAGCCCCAGCATTTT	CASKTTAGDGQPQHF	-	many	TRBJ1-5	TRBV5-1
TGTTCCAGCAGCCGCGGGGGACTAGCGAACTACGAGCAGTACTTC	CSSSRGGLANYEQYF	TRBD2	few	TRBJ2-7	TRBV13